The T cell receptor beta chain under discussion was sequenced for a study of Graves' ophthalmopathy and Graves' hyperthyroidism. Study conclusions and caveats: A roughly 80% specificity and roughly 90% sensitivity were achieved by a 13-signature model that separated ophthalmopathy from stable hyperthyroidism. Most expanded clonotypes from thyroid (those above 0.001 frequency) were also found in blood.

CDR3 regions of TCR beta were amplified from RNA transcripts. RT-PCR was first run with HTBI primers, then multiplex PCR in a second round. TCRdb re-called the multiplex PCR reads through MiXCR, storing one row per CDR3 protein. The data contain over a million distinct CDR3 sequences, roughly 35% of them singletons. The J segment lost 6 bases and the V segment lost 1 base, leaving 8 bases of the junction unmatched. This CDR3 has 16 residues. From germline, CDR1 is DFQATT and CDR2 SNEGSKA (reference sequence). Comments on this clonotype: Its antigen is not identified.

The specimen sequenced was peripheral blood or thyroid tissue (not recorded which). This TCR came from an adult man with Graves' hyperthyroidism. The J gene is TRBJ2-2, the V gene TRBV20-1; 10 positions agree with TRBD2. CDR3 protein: CSARASGRGSAGELFF. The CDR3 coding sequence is TGCAGTGCTAGAGCTAGCGGGAGAGGTTCTGCCGGGGAGCTGTTTTTT.